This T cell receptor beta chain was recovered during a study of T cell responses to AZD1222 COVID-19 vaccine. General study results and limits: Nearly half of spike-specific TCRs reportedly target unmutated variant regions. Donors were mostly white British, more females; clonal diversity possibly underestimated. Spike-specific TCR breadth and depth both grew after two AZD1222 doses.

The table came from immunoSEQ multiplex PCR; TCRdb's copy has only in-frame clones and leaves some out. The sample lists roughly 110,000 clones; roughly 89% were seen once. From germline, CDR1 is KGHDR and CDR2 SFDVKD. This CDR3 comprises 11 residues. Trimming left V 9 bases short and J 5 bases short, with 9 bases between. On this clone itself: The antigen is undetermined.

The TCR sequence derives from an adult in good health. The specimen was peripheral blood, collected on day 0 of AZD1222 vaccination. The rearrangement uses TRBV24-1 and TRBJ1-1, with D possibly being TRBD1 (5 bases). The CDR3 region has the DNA TGTGCCACCCCGCAGGGAACTGAAGCTTTCTTT. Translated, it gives CATPQGTEAFF.